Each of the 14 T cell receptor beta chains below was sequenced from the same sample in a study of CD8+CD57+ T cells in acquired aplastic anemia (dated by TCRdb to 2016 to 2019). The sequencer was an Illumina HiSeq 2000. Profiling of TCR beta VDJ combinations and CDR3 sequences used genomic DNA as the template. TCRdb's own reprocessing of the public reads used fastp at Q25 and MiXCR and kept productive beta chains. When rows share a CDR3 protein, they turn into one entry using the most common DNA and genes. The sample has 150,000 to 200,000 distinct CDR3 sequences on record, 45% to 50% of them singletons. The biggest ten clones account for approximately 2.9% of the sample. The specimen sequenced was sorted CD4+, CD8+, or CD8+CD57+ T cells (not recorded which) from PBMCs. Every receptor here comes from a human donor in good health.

The CDR3: CASSIGDRVYSPLHF. The CDR3 DNA reads as TGTGCCAGTAGTATAGGGGACAGGGTGTATTCACCCCTCCACTTT. This rearrangement joins TRBV19 to TRBJ1-6; TRBD1 agrees at 9 bases. The CDR3 covers 15 residues. Unmatched junction bases numbered 3, after V lost 1 base and J lost 8 bases. Germline V gene data show CDR1 as LNHDA and CDR2 as SQIVND (reference sequence). Full variable domain (missing parts from reference TRBV19 and TRBJ1-6): DGGITQSPKYLFRKEGQNVTLSCEQNLNHDAMYWYRQDPGQGLRLIYYSQIVNDFQKGDIAEGYSVSREKKESFPLTVTSAQKNPTAFYLCASSIGDRVYSPLHFGNGTRLTVT.

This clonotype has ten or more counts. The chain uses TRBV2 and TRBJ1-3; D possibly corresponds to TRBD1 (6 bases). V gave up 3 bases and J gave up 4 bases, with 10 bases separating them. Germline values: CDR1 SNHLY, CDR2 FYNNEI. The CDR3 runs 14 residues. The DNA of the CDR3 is TGTGCCAGCAGTGAGGGGGCGCGGGGAAACACCATATATTTT. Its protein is CASSEGARGNTIYF.

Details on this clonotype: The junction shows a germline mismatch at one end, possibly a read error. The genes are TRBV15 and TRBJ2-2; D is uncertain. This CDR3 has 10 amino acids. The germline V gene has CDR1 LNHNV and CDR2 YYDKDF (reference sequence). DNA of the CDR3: TGTGCCACCAGCAGAAAGGGTGTAGGTTTT. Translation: CATSRKGVGF.

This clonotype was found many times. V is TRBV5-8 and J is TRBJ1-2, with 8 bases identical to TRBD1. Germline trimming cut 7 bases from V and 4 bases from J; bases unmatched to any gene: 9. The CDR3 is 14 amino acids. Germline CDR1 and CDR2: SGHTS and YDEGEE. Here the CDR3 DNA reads TGTGCCAGCGGCCGGGACAGGCTAGTCTATGGCTACACCTTC. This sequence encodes CASGRDRLVYGYTF.

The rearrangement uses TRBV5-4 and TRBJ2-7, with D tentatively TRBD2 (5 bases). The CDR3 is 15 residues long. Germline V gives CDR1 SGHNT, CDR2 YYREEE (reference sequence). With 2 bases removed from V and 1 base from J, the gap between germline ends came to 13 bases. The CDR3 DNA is TGTGCCAGCAGCTTTAGACGGGGAGCTTCCTACGAGCAGTACTTC. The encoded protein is CASSFRRGASYEQYF.

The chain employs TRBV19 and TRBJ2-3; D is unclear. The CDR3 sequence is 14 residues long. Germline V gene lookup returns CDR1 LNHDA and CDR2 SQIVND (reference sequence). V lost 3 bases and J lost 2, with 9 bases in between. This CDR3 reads CASSIGRHTDTQYF. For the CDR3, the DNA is TGTGCCAGTAGTATCGGCAGGCACACAGATACGCAGTATTTT.

The CDR3 here is CAWSLGQSTDTQYF. The CDR3, as DNA: TGTGCCTGGAGTTTGGGACAGAGCACAGATACGCAGTATTTT. The chain links TRBV30 to TRBJ2-3; 7 bases are a match to TRBD1. The CDR3 length is 14 residues. Germline trimming cut 2 bases from V and 0 bases from J; bases unmatched to any gene: 2. The germline V gene has CDR1 GTSNPN and CDR2 SVGIG (reference sequence).

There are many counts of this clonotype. CDR3 sequence: CASSPGRSNSPLHF. The DNA for the CDR3 is TGTGCCAGCAGCCCCGGACGGTCGAATTCACCCCTCCACTTT. The gene calls are TRBV11-2 and TRBJ1-6; D call uncertain. CDR3 length: 14 residues. Germline values: CDR1 SGHAT, CDR2 FQNNGV. Between the trimmed V and J ends, which lost 5 bases and 7 bases, there was a span of 12 bases.

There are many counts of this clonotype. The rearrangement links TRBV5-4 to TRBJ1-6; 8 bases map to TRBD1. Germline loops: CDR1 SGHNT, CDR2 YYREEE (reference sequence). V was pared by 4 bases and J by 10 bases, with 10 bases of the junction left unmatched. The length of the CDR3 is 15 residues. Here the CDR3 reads CASSPGQGGYSPLHF. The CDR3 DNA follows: TGTGCCAGCAGCCCAGGACAGGGCGGTTACTCACCCCTCCACTTT.

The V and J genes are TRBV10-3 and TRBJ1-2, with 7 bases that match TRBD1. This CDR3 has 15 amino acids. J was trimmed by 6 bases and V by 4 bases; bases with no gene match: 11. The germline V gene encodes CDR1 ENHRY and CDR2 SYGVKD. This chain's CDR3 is CAISADRVGINGYTF. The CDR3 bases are TGTGCCATCAGTGCCGACAGGGTCGGTATTAATGGCTACACCTTC.

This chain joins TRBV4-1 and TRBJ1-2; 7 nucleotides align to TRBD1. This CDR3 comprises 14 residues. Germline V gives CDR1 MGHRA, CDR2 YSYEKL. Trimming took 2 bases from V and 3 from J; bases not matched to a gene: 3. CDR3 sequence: CASSQPGQYYGYTF. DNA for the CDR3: TGCGCCAGCAGCCAACCGGGACAGTACTATGGCTACACCTTC.

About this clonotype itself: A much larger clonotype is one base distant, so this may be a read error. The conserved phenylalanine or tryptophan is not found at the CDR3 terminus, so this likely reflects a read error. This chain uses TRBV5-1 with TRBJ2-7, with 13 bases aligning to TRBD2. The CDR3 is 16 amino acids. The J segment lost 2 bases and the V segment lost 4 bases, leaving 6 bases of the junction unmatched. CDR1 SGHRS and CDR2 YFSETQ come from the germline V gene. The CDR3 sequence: CASSGGLAGEPYEQYS. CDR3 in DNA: TGCGCCAGCAGCGGCGGACTAGCGGGAGAACCCTACGAGCAGTACTCC.

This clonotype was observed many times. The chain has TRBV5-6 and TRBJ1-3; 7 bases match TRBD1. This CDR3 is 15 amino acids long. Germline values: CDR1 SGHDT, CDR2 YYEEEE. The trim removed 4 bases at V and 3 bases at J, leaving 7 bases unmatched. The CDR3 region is CASSAGQQYGNTIYF. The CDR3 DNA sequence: TGTGCCAGCAGCGCGGGACAGCAATATGGAAACACCATATATTTT.

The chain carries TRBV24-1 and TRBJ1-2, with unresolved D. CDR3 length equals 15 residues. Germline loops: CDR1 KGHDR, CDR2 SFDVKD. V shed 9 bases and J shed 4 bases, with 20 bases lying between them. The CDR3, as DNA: TGTGCCACCTCGCCTGGAGGCTTGGGCGTCTATGGCTACACCTTC. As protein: CATSPGGLGVYGYTF.